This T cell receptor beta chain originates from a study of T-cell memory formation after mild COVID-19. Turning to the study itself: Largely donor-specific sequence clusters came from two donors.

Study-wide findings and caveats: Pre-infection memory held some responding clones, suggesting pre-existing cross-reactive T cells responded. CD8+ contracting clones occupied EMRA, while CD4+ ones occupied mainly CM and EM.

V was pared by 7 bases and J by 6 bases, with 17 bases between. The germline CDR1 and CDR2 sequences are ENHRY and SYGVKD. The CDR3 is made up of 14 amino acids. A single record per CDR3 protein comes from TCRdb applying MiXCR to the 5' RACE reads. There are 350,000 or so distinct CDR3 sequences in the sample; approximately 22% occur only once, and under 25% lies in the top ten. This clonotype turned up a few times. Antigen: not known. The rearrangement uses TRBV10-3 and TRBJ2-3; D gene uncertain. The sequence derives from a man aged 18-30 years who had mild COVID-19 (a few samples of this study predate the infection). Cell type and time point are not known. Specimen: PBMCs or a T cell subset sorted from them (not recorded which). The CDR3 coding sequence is TGTGCCATCAAGTCCGGTGAATCGGTTGATACGCAGTATTTT. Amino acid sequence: CAIKSGESVDTQYF.